This entry lists 24 T cell receptor beta chains sequenced from one sample in a study of cytomegalovirus exposure and HLA in healthy donors (dated by TCRdb to about 2017). Library prep was done by the immunoSEQ multiplex PCR assay. A mixture of 60 forward primers for TCR Vbeta segments and 13 reverse primers for TCR Jbeta segments was used in the multiplex PCR. TCRdb stores this immuneACCESS table with in-frame sequences only. Part of the clones is absent; in the studies checked, under half of the shortfall reflects unresolved V genes, and no reason is known for the rest. This sample has approximately 150,000 clones in its table, and over 70% of those were observed once. Around 7% of the sample belongs to the ten largest clones. Sequenced sample: PBMCs. Every receptor here comes from a woman between 40 and 50 years old in good health and CMV-seropositive.

This sequence joins TRBV6-5 and TRBJ1-6, with TRBD1 matching over 7 bases. The CDR3 contains 14 residues. V dropped 6 bases and J dropped 7; count of bases not matched to a gene: 6. CDR1 and CDR2 (germline): MNHEY, SVGAGI. In nucleotides, the CDR3 is TGTGCCAGCAGGACCGGGACAGAGAATTCACCCCTCCACTTT. This gives the protein CASRTGTENSPLHF.

V and J are TRBV7-3 and TRBJ1-5, with D uncertain. Germline lookup yields CDR1 SGHTA and CDR2 FQGTGA. The length of the CDR3 is 13 residues. The ends were cut back, 6 bases at V and 6 bases at J, with 12 bases in the middle. The CDR3 region is CASSRVDGQPQHF. In nucleotides, the CDR3 is TGTGCCAGCAGTCGGGTGGATGGTCAGCCCCAGCATTTT.

V gene TRBV27 combines with J gene TRBJ1-2, with D perhaps matching TRBD1 (5 bases). The CDR3 runs 13 residues. Germline-derived CDR1 and CDR2 are MNHEY and SMNVEV (reference sequence). V shed 5 bases and J shed 2 bases, with 9 bases lying between them. CDR3 coding DNA: TGTGCCAGCAGTAAACCAGGGAACTATGGCTACACCTTC. Its protein product is CASSKPGNYGYTF.

The chain carries TRBV19 and TRBJ1-1; TRBD1 matches 9 bases. V was pared by 6 bases and J by 4 bases, with 9 bases of the junction left unmatched. Germline CDR1 and CDR2: LNHDA and SQIVND (reference sequence). The CDR3 is 15 residues long. The CDR3 DNA follows: TGTGCCAGTAGCCCGGACAGGGGCCCCGGCACTGAAGCTTTCTTT. It translates to CASSPDRGPGTEAFF.

The V call is TRBV5-1, the J call TRBJ1-5, with D possibly matching TRBD1 (6 bases). The CDR3 is made up of 15 amino acids. The V gene's germline CDR1 is SGHRS and CDR2 YFSETQ. V was trimmed by 0 bases and J by 4 bases, leaving 11 bases between them. CDR3 DNA: TGCGCCAGCAGCTTGGAGGGACAAAGGAATCAGCCCCAGCATTTT. Residues: CASSLEGQRNQPQHF.

This chain connects TRBV4-2 to TRBJ1-2, with 7 bases lining up with TRBD1. This CDR3 spans 17 amino acids. Germline V CDR1 and CDR2: LGHNA, YNFKEQ. V lost 0 bases to trimming and J lost 2 bases; unmatched junction nucleotides: 9. The CDR3 is CASSQDRGQRPNYGYTF. DNA for the CDR3: TGTGCCAGCAGCCAAGATAGGGGACAGCGACCCAACTATGGCTACACCTTC.

The gene calls are TRBV19 and TRBJ1-6; D possibly corresponds to TRBD1 (5 bases). Trimming shortened V by 1 base and J by 10 bases, and 14 bases separated the two germline ends. Germline V gives CDR1 LNHDA, CDR2 SQIVND (reference sequence). The length of the CDR3 is 15 residues. CDR3 in amino acids: CASSIGGQAGSPLHF. Written as DNA, the CDR3 is TGTGCCAGTAGTATAGGGGGCCAGGCTGGGTCACCCCTCCACTTT.

This clone has only a few counts. The J gene is TRBJ2-7, the V gene TRBV7-2, with 11 bases identical to TRBD2. V lost 6 bases and J lost 3; bases outside the gene matches: 4. CDR1 and CDR2 from the germline V gene are SGHTA and FQGNSA. The length of the CDR3 is 14 residues. The CDR3 here is CASSLLAGDYEQYF. DNA for the CDR3: TGTGCCAGCAGTTTACTAGCGGGGGACTACGAGCAGTACTTC.

V gene TRBV6-5 combines with J gene TRBJ1-2; D not resolved. The CDR3 sequence is 14 residues long. Germline CDR1 reads MNHEY; CDR2 reads SVGAGI. V was trimmed by 4 bases and J by 6 bases, leaving 15 bases between them. DNA of the CDR3: TGTGCCAGCAGTTTAGGATTGGGTAGCGATGGCTACACCTTC. This sequence encodes CASSLGLGSDGYTF.

The rearrangement links TRBV19 to TRBJ1-2, with 12 nucleotides matching TRBD1. The CDR3 consists of 17 residues. The trim removed 8 bases at V and 3 bases at J, leaving 13 bases unmatched. CDR1 and CDR2 from the germline V gene are LNHDA and SQIVND (reference sequence). The CDR3: CASLDRDRGPKDYGYTF. The DNA of the CDR3 is TGTGCCAGTCTTGACCGGGACAGGGGGCCTAAGGACTATGGCTACACCTTC.

J is TRBJ2-3 and V is TRBV5-1, with D tentatively TRBD1 (5 bases). The CDR3 contains 16 residues. The ends were cut back, 0 bases at V and 3 bases at J, with 14 bases in the middle. Germline V lookup: CDR1 SGHRS, CDR2 YFSETQ. CDR3 sequence reads: CASSLEGFPGTDTQYF. The DNA of the CDR3 is TGCGCCAGCAGCTTGGAGGGTTTTCCAGGGACAGATACGCAGTATTTT.

This chain joins TRBV7-9 and TRBJ1-2; the D is unclear. Germline lookup yields CDR1 SEHNR and CDR2 FQNEAQ (reference sequence). This CDR3 comprises 13 residues. V shed 6 bases and J shed 3 bases, with 11 bases lying between them. CDR3 in DNA: TGTGCCAGCAGACCTACCGGGTACTATGGCTACACCTTC. Protein: CASRPTGYYGYTF.

CDR3: CATSRDLLTGELFF. The CDR3 coding sequence is TGTGCCACCAGCAGAGATCTTCTGACCGGGGAGCTGTTTTTT. The chain joins TRBV15 to TRBJ2-2; D is unclear. CDR3 length equals 14 residues. Germline CDR1 reads LNHNV; CDR2 reads YYDKDF (reference sequence). Trimming took off 0 bases at V and 5 bases at J, with 7 bases between the two ends.

The chain combines TRBV6-5 with TRBJ1-4, with 8 bases that match TRBD1. Germline assignment: CDR1 MNHEY and CDR2 SVGAGI. The CDR3 runs to 15 residues. The J segment lost 5 bases and the V segment lost 3 bases, leaving 5 bases of the junction unmatched. CDR3 residues: CASSYRGQANEKLFF. CDR3 nucleotide sequence: TGTGCCAGCAGTTATAGGGGACAGGCGAATGAAAAACTGTTTTTT.

The gene calls are TRBV5-5 and TRBJ2-2, with 7 bases identical to TRBD1. The germline V gene encodes CDR1 SGHKS and CDR2 YYEKEE (reference sequence). V was clipped by 3 bases and J by 2 bases; unmatched bases: 4. CDR3 length equals 15 residues. CDR3 DNA: TGTGCCAGCAGCTGGGACAGCTTAAACACCGGGGAGCTGTTTTTT. Encoded protein: CASSWDSLNTGELFF. The full variable domain, in which reference TRBV5-5 and TRBJ2-2 provide the parts outside the CDR3, is DAGVTQSPTHLIKTRGQQVTLRCSPISGHKSVSWYQQVLGQGPQFIFQYYEKEERGRGNFPDRFSARQFPNYSSELNVNALLLGDSALYLCASSWDSLNTGELFFGEGSRLTVL.

V and J are TRBV4-2 and TRBJ2-1, with D possibly being TRBD2 (6 bases). The CDR3 is made up of 16 amino acids. The germline gives CDR1 LGHNA, CDR2 YNFKEQ. V lost 0 bases to trimming and J lost 4 bases, with 13 bases between them. The CDR3 region has the DNA TGTGCCAGCAGCCAAGATCCTGGCGGGGCATACAATGAGCAGTTCTTC. It is translated as CASSQDPGGAYNEQFF.

The V and J genes are TRBV23-1 and TRBJ1-2; no clear D gene. TRBV23-1 is filed as an ORF, its function uncertain. V was trimmed by 5 bases and J by 4 bases, leaving 11 bases between them. The CDR3 is 13 residues long. DNA for the CDR3: TGCGCCAGCAGTACCAGGATTTTCTATGGCTACACCTTC. Translating it yields CASSTRIFYGYTF.

The gene calls are TRBV7-8 and TRBJ2-5, with TRBD2 as a possible D gene (6 bases). The CDR3 extends over 13 amino acids. V gave up 4 bases and J gave up 5 bases, with 11 bases separating them. Germline loops: CDR1 SGHVS, CDR2 FQNEAQ. CDR3 loop: CASSWGVQETQYF. The CDR3 DNA reads TGTGCCAGCAGCTGGGGGGTCCAGGAGACCCAGTACTTC.

This sequence joins TRBV5-6 and TRBJ1-3; D might be TRBD1 (6 bases). Germline values: CDR1 SGHDT, CDR2 YYEEEE. The V end was cut by 4 bases, the J end by 4 bases, with 6 bases between. The CDR3 is 12 amino acids. In nucleotides, the CDR3 is TGTGCCAGCAGCGACAGGGGAAACACCATATATTTT. It translates to CASSDRGNTIYF.

The chain carries TRBV18 and TRBJ1-3; D uncertain. The CDR3 runs to 18 residues. Germline lookup yields CDR1 KGHSH and CDR2 LQKENI. The V end was cut by 2 bases, the J end by 0 bases, with 17 bases between. The CDR3 loop is CASSPVRSQDISGNTIYF. Here the CDR3 DNA reads TGTGCCAGCTCACCAGTACGAAGTCAGGATATCTCTGGAAACACCATATATTTT.

This clone came up a few times. This chain links TRBV21-1 with TRBJ1-4; TRBD1, the table's D call, lacks a check against the DNA. TRBV21-1 is deemed a pseudogene. CDR3 size: 19 residues. The CDR3: CASTRPRDRVFRVDEKLFF. CDR3 nucleotides: TGTGCCAGCACCCGACCCCGGGACAGGGTTTTTAGGGTTGATGAAAAACTGTTTTTT.

V gene TRBV19 combines with J gene TRBJ2-5; TRBD2 aligns across 7 bases. In germline, CDR1 is LNHDA, CDR2 SQIVND (reference sequence). CDR3 length equals 15 residues. With 3 bases clipped from V and 4 bases from J, the junction kept 8 bases outside the gene matches. The CDR3 here is CASSMHRGVVETQYF. The DNA of the CDR3 is TGTGCCAGTAGTATGCATCGGGGGGTTGTAGAGACCCAGTACTTC.

V is TRBV7-8 and J is TRBJ1-1; weak D call: TRBD1 (5 bases). The V end lost 2 bases, the J end lost 3 bases, and 13 bases lay between the germline ends. Germline CDR1 reads SGHVS; CDR2 reads FQNEAQ. The CDR3 is 15 residues long. The DNA of the CDR3 is TGTGCCAGCAGCTTACAGGGAAGAAGGGACACTGAAGCTTTCTTT. It specifies CASSLQGRRDTEAFF.

This chain uses TRBV18 with TRBJ2-3; possibly TRBD1 for D (6 bases). The germline gives CDR1 KGHSH, CDR2 LQKENI. Trimming took 4 bases from V and 4 from J, leaving 15 bases between them. The CDR3 contains 15 residues. CDR3 DNA sequence: TGTGCCAGCTCACTAGTGGGGGCCCTAGCAGATACGCAGTATTTT. Translating gives CASSLVGALADTQYF.